These 10 T cell receptor beta chains originate from one sample sequenced in a study of T cell responses to AZD1222 COVID-19 vaccine. The method was immunoSEQ multiplex PCR; TCRdb's version includes in-frame clones alone and lacks a portion of them. This sample has around 140,000 clones, with around nine tenths found just once. Specimen: peripheral blood, collected 28 days after the second AZD1222 dose. Receptors were obtained from an adult who received the AZD1222 COVID-19 vaccine.

Comment on this clone: At one boundary the junction diverges from the germline segment, which might be a read error. The chain employs TRBV5-6 and TRBJ2-3, with D possibly matching TRBD2 (5 bases). Germline V gene data show CDR1 as SGHDT and CDR2 as YYEEEE. The CDR3 loop spans 13 amino acids. The CDR3 DNA reads as TGTGCCAGCAGCTTGGAAGGACTCGCTGCTGTGGATTTT. It translates to CASSLEGLAAVDF.

The genes are TRBV4-3 and TRBJ2-6, with TRBD1 matching 7 bases. The germline V gene encodes CDR1 LGHNA and CDR2 YSLEER. The CDR3 loop spans 19 amino acids. The junction had 10 bases not matched to a gene; V was cut back by 2 bases and J by 0 bases. The CDR3: CASSQLGGQTVSGANVLTF. CDR3 nucleotide sequence: TGCGCCAGCAGCCAATTAGGGGGACAGACTGTCTCTGGGGCCAACGTCCTGACTTTC.

The V call is TRBV9, the J call TRBJ2-7; TRBD2 agrees at 7 bases. There are 13 residues in the CDR3. Germline loops: CDR1 SGDLS, CDR2 YYNGEE. The trim removed 2 bases at V and 3 bases at J, leaving 2 bases unmatched. Here the CDR3 reads CASSVGGNYEQYF. The CDR3 DNA sequence: TGTGCCAGCAGCGTCGGGGGGAACTACGAGCAGTACTTC.

Here the CDR3 DNA reads TGTGCCAGCAGCCTTCCCCGGAGGGGGTACGGGGAGCTGTTTTTT. Protein product: CASSLPRRGYGELFF. The chain carries TRBV7-2 and TRBJ2-2, with D tentatively TRBD1 or TRBD2 (6 bases each). Trimming removed 5 bases from V and 7 bases from J, with 17 bases in between. This CDR3 spans 15 amino acids. Germline V CDR1 and CDR2: SGHTA, FQGNSA. Together with reference TRBV7-2 and TRBJ2-2, the CDR3 gives the full variable domain: GAGVSQSPSNKVTEKGKDVELRCDPISGHTALYWYRQSLGQGLEFLIYFQGNSAPDKSGLPSDRFSAERTGGSVSTLTIQRTQQEDSAVYLCASSLPRRGYGELFFGEGSRLTVL.

The chain has TRBV6-4 and TRBJ2-7, with D possibly TRBD2 on 5 matching bases. The CDR3 has 14 residues. V lost 2 bases and J 3 bases, leaving 11 bases between the germline ends. The germline V gene has CDR1 MRHNA and CDR2 SNTAGT. The CDR3 DNA reads as TGTGCCAGCAGTGACAACGGGATCAGCTACGAGCAGTACTTC. Protein product: CASSDNGISYEQYF.

The V and J genes are TRBV27 and TRBJ2-5; no reliable D call. CDR1 and CDR2 (germline): MNHEY, SMNVEV (reference sequence). V dropped 2 bases and J dropped 4 bases, with 8 bases sitting between them. This CDR3 spans 13 amino acids. The CDR3 nucleotides are TGTGCCAGCAGTTTAAGGCCCCTAGAGACCCAGTACTTC. Encoded protein: CASSLRPLETQYF.

The V and J genes are TRBV6-2 or TRBV6-3 and TRBJ1-2; 10 positions match TRBD1. Germline assignment: CDR1 MNHEY and CDR2 SVGEGT. The ends lost 5 bases at V and 1 base at J; junction bases unmatched: 13. The CDR3 spans 18 residues. CDR3 DNA: TGTGCCAGCAGTACCGGGACAGGGGCCCTTTTTTATAACTATGGCTACACCTTC. Its protein is CASSTGTGALFYNYGYTF.

V is TRBV7-9 and J is TRBJ1-3; D remains unclear. This CDR3 has 16 amino acids. Germline V gene lookup returns CDR1 SEHNR and CDR2 FQNEAQ (reference sequence). V lost 4 bases to trimming and J lost 0 bases, with 13 bases between them. CDR3 amino acids: CASSYGSRFSGNTIYF. CDR3 DNA: TGTGCCAGCAGCTACGGCAGCCGGTTCTCTGGAAACACCATATATTTT.

In its sample, this clone was seen once. V gene TRBV27 combines with J gene TRBJ2-7; D possibly corresponds to TRBD2 (6 bases). CDR1 and CDR2 (germline): MNHEY, SMNVEV (reference sequence). Deletions cut 2 bases from V and 5 bases from J, with 13 bases between. The CDR3 runs 14 residues. Here the CDR3 reads CASSLGGIANEQYF. The CDR3 DNA is TGTGCCAGCAGTTTAGGGGGGATCGCCAACGAGCAGTACTTC.

The gene calls are TRBV24-1 and TRBJ2-2, with 7 nucleotides matching TRBD1. The germline V gene encodes CDR1 KGHDR and CDR2 SFDVKD. V dropped 3 bases and J dropped 6; count of bases not matched to a gene: 9. CDR3 length equals 16 residues. The DNA for the CDR3 is TGTGCCACCAGTGATCCCGCAAGGGGGCAGTCCGGGGAGCTGTTTTTT. It codes for CATSDPARGQSGELFF.